Each of the 32 T cell receptor beta chains below was sequenced from the same sample in a study of blood T cell repertoires in COVID-19. Clones were sequenced by immunoSEQ multiplex PCR, and TCRdb holds only the in-frame ones, with some missing. The profile shows over 110,000 clones, 75% to 90% of them singletons. The sequenced sample consisted of PBMCs or T cells enriched from blood (not recorded which). The receptors were gathered from a man aged 45 to 65 in a cohort exposed to, infected with or recovered from COVID-19 (not recorded which).

The chain links TRBV29-1 to TRBJ1-1; the D is unclear. The V end was cut by 4 bases, the J end by 0 bases, with 12 bases between. Germline CDR1 SQVTM, CDR2 ANQGSEA. The CDR3 loop spans 14 amino acids. DNA for the CDR3: TGCAGCGTTGCGATCCAGAACATGAACACTGAAGCTTTCTTT. This encodes CSVAIQNMNTEAFF.

V is TRBV5-1 and J is TRBJ2-7, with a possible D match to TRBD2 (6 bases). Germline V CDR1 and CDR2: SGHRS, YFSETQ. V lost 4 bases and J lost 1, with 15 bases in between. The CDR3 length is 15 residues. CDR3 in amino acids: CASSPRRTTSYEQYF. The CDR3 region has the DNA TGCGCCAGCAGCCCGAGGCGGACTACGTCCTACGAGCAGTACTTC.

This chain uses TRBV11-3 with TRBJ2-7, with 8 bases aligning to TRBD2. The CDR3 is 17 amino acids. CDR1 is SGHNT and CDR2 is YENEEA in the germline V gene. V gave up 5 bases and J gave up 5 bases; unmatched junction bases: 17. The CDR3 DNA reads TGTGCCAGCAGCGGTGACCTTTCTGGACTAGCCGGAGACGAGCAGTACTTC. Its translation is CASSGDLSGLAGDEQYF.

This rearrangement joins TRBV29-1 to TRBJ1-6, with TRBD1 as a possible D gene (5 bases). The V end lost 7 bases, the J end lost 0 bases, and 13 bases lay between the germline ends. This CDR3 contains 15 residues. CDR1 and CDR2 (germline): SQVTM, ANQGSEA. The CDR3 sequence is CSAAEGSSYNSPLHF. The CDR3 DNA sequence: TGCAGCGCGGCCGAGGGGAGCTCCTATAATTCACCCCTCCACTTT.

V gene TRBV14 combines with J gene TRBJ2-2; D is unclear. The CDR3 length is 13 residues. V lost 2 bases, J lost 4 bases, and 5 bases lay in between. CDR1 SGHDN and CDR2 FVKESK come from the germline V gene. This CDR3 reads CASSQQFTGELFF. The DNA for the CDR3 is TGTGCCAGCAGCCAACAGTTCACCGGGGAGCTGTTTTTT.

The CDR3 nucleotides read TGTGCCAGCTCGGAGTTTTTGAACACTGAAGCTTTCTTT. It encodes CASSEFLNTEAFF. This chain uses TRBV2 with TRBJ1-1; D is uncertain. The CDR3 runs 13 residues. Germline assignment: CDR1 SNHLY and CDR2 FYNNEI. Trimming removed 8 bases from V and 0 bases from J, with 10 bases in between.

This clone was recorded a few times. The chain links TRBV13 to TRBJ2-1; the D gene is possibly TRBD2 (6 bases). The germline V and J ends were trimmed by 5 bases and 4 bases, with 15 bases remaining between them. Germline assignment: CDR1 PRHDT and CDR2 FYEKMQ (reference sequence). CDR3 length: 15 residues. The CDR3 nucleotides are TGTGCCAGCAGCCCCCGGGGTAGCGGATACAATGAGCAGTTCTTC. This codes for CASSPRGSGYNEQFF.

The chain combines TRBV27 with TRBJ2-7; 11 bases match TRBD2. The V segment lost 6 bases and the J segment 2 bases; nucleotides outside the gene matches: 3. The CDR3 spans 14 residues. CDR1 MNHEY and CDR2 SMNVEV come from the germline V gene (reference sequence). The CDR3 is CASSGTSGPYEQYF. CDR3 DNA sequence: TGTGCCAGCAGCGGGACTAGCGGACCCTACGAGCAGTACTTC.

The CDR3 region is CASRAGGKPQHF. In nucleotides, the CDR3 is TGTGCCAGCAGAGCAGGGGGAAAGCCCCAGCATTTT. The chain employs TRBV5-8 and TRBJ1-5, with 7 positions matching TRBD1. The junction had 4 bases not matched to a gene; V was cut back by 5 bases and J by 8 bases. From germline, CDR1 is SGHTS and CDR2 YDEGEE. CDR3 length: 12 amino acids.

The V and J genes are TRBV6-5 and TRBJ2-7, with 11 bases fitting TRBD2. The germline V gene encodes CDR1 MNHEY and CDR2 SVGAGI. The trim removed 5 bases at V and 6 bases at J, leaving 9 bases unmatched. CDR3 length equals 15 residues. The CDR3 spells CASSPSGLAGGEQYF. CDR3 DNA sequence: TGTGCCAGCAGTCCCTCCGGACTAGCGGGCGGCGAGCAGTACTTC.

The gene calls are TRBV24-1 and TRBJ2-1, with D perhaps TRBD1 (6 bases). V was clipped by 5 bases and J by 9 bases, with 13 bases between them. The germline gives CDR1 KGHDR, CDR2 SFDVKD. The CDR3 has 13 amino acids. CDR3 loop: CATSGTAQGEQFF. The DNA of the CDR3 is TGTGCCACCAGTGGGACAGCCCAGGGTGAGCAGTTCTTC.

The CDR3 nucleotides read TGTGCCAGCATTGGGGGCGCGAGCTATGGCTACACCTTC. It translates to CASIGGASYGYTF. The chain employs TRBV6-6 and TRBJ1-2, with a weak D call TRBD1 (6 bases). The V end was cut by 7 bases, the J end by 4 bases, with 13 bases between. The CDR3 extends over 13 amino acids. Germline-derived CDR1 and CDR2 are MNHNY and SVGAGI (reference sequence).

This clone was detected a few times. This chain uses TRBV19 with TRBJ1-2, with unresolved D. Trimming shortened V by 6 bases and J by 4 bases, and 9 bases separated the two germline ends. This CDR3 has 12 residues. CDR1 and CDR2 from the germline V gene are LNHDA and SQIVND (reference sequence). CDR3 nucleotide sequence: TGTGCCAGTAGCCCGACAAGCTATGGCTACACCTTC. Amino acids: CASSPTSYGYTF.

The chain uses TRBV19 and TRBJ1-2, with TRBD1 as a possible D gene (6 bases). Trimming shortened V by 4 bases and J by 2 bases, and 11 bases separated the two germline ends. The CDR3 length is 14 residues. Germline CDR1 and CDR2: LNHDA and SQIVND (reference sequence). The CDR3 spells CASSTPQGNYGYTF. DNA for the CDR3: TGTGCCAGTAGTACCCCACAGGGCAACTATGGCTACACCTTC. The whole variable domain, filled in from reference TRBV19 and TRBJ1-2, reads DGGITQSPKYLFRKEGQNVTLSCEQNLNHDAMYWYRQDPGQGLRLIYYSQIVNDFQKGDIAEGYSVSREKKESFPLTVTSAQKNPTAFYLCASSTPQGNYGYTFGSGTRLTVV.

Written as DNA, the CDR3 is TGTGCCAGCAGCAGCCAATCGACAGATAGCAATCAGCCCCAGCATTTT. Protein product: CASSSQSTDSNQPQHF. The chain uses TRBV7-9 and TRBJ1-5, with D tentatively TRBD1 (5 bases). The V and J ends lost 5 bases and 0 bases respectively, with 14 bases between them. The V gene's germline CDR1 is SEHNR and CDR2 FQNEAQ (reference sequence). CDR3 size: 16 residues. Filled out from reference TRBV7-9 and TRBJ1-5, the complete variable domain reads DTGVSQNPRHKITKRGQNVTFRCDPISEHNRLYWYRQTLGQGPEFLTYFQNEAQLEKSRLLSDRFSAERPKGSFSTLEIQRTEQGDSAMYLCASSSQSTDSNQPQHFGDGTRLSIL.

The CDR3 DNA follows: TGCGCCAGCGCACCCTCTAGCGGGGCTCGCACAGATACGCAGTATTTT. As protein: CASAPSSGARTDTQYF. V gene TRBV5-1 combines with J gene TRBJ2-3; 9 bases are a match to TRBD2. Per germline, CDR1 SGHRS and CDR2 YFSETQ. The CDR3 is made up of 16 amino acids. The trim removed 7 bases at V and 1 base at J, leaving 10 bases unmatched.

The gene calls are TRBV5-1 and TRBJ2-1, with TRBD1 as a possible D gene (6 bases). Germline V gene sequence: CDR1 SGHRS, CDR2 YFSETQ. The CDR3 runs 14 residues. Trimming stripped 2 bases from V and 5 bases from J, with 11 bases between. The CDR3 here is CASSLQGIDNEQFF. The CDR3 DNA sequence: TGCGCCAGCAGCTTACAGGGAATCGACAATGAGCAGTTCTTC. Looking up the rest from reference TRBV5-1 and TRBJ2-1 gives the full variable domain: KAGVTQTPRYLIKTRGQQVTLSCSPISGHRSVSWYQQTPGQGLQFLFEYFSETQRNKGNFPGRFSGRQFSNSRSEMNVSTLELGDSALYLCASSLQGIDNEQFFGPGTRLTVL.

This clone was seen a few times. The V call is TRBV3-1 (or the pseudogene TRBV3-2), the J call TRBJ1-5; D not resolved. The V end lost 3 bases, the J end lost 3 bases, and 6 bases lay between the germline ends. This CDR3 is built from 13 residues. Germline V gene data show CDR1 as LGHDT and CDR2 as YNNKEL (reference sequence). The CDR3 DNA reads as TGTGCCAGCAGCCACTCACTCAATCAGCCCCAGCATTTT. This gives the protein CASSHSLNQPQHF.

There are a few counts of this clone. The chain links TRBV7-2 to TRBJ2-5; possible D gene TRBD2, 5 bases. The CDR3 contains 14 residues. The V gene lost 1 base and the J gene lost 5 bases, with 11 bases spanning the gap. CDR1 SGHTA and CDR2 FQGNSA come from the germline V gene. The CDR3 here is CASSLERAWETQYF. Here the CDR3 DNA reads TGTGCCAGCAGCTTAGAGAGGGCCTGGGAGACCCAGTACTTC.

This sequence joins TRBV28 and TRBJ2-6; D call uncertain. CDR1 and CDR2 (germline): MDHEN, SYDVKM. This CDR3 spans 15 amino acids. The ends were cut back, 6 bases at V and 4 bases at J, with 13 bases in the middle. CDR3 sequence reads: CASSSPTPGANVLTF. CDR3 bases: TGTGCCAGCAGCTCCCCCACTCCGGGGGCCAACGTCCTGACTTTC.

The chain couples TRBV27 to TRBJ2-6, with a weak D call TRBD1 (6 bases). Germline CDR1 reads MNHEY; CDR2 reads SMNVEV (reference sequence). The V end was cut by 7 bases, the J end by 0 bases, with 22 bases between. This CDR3 spans 19 amino acids. As DNA, the CDR3 is TGTGCCAGCACCTCCTTTCGAGGGGGAACAAGCTCTGGGGCCAACGTCCTGACTTTC. Its protein is CASTSFRGGTSSGANVLTF.

V is TRBV6-2 or TRBV6-3 and J is TRBJ2-5; no definite D call. The V gene's germline CDR1 is MNHEY and CDR2 SVGEGT. This CDR3 has 16 amino acids. The V and J ends lost 1 base and 5 bases respectively, with 17 bases between them. The CDR3 is CASSYFGQNLRETQYF. For the CDR3, the DNA is TGTGCCAGCAGTTACTTTGGGCAGAACCTCCGGGAGACCCAGTACTTC.

The rearrangement links TRBV4-1 to TRBJ2-1, with 9 bases fitting TRBD2. This CDR3 region has 14 residues. Trimming removed 5 bases from V and 9 bases from J; junction bases left unmatched: 8. Per the germline V gene, CDR1 is MGHRA and CDR2 is YSYEKL. The DNA of the CDR3 is TGCGCCAGCAGCTATAGCGGGAGCGTCGGTGAGCAGTTCTTC. Translating it yields CASSYSGSVGEQFF.

The sample holds many counts of this clone. The V call is TRBV28, the J call TRBJ2-1, with D perhaps TRBD2 (6 bases). The CDR3 length is 16 residues. V was trimmed by 3 bases and J by 1 base, leaving 13 bases between them. Germline V CDR1 and CDR2: MDHEN, SYDVKM. The CDR3 region is CASSFTASVSYNEQFF. CDR3 nucleotide sequence: TGTGCCAGCAGTTTCACGGCTAGCGTTTCCTACAATGAGCAGTTCTTC.

This chain links TRBV28 with TRBJ2-5; 8 bases are shared with TRBD2. Germline lookup yields CDR1 MDHEN and CDR2 SYDVKM. This CDR3 comprises 15 residues. The V and J ends lost 5 bases and 4 bases, in that order; junction bases with no gene match: 9. CDR3 DNA sequence: TGTGCCAGCAGTCCTCCGGGACTAGTAAGAGAGACCCAGTACTTC. As protein: CASSPPGLVRETQYF.

The chain has TRBV3-1 (or the pseudogene TRBV3-2) and TRBJ2-6; D perhaps matches TRBD1 (5 bases). The V end lost 0 bases, the J end lost 0 bases, and 15 bases lay between the germline ends. The CDR3 is 19 amino acids. In germline, CDR1 is LGHDT, CDR2 YNNKEL (reference sequence). CDR3 nucleotides: TGTGCCAGCAGCCAAGATCTGGAAGGGGTCTCCTCTGGGGCCAACGTCCTGACTTTC. Protein: CASSQDLEGVSSGANVLTF.

This clone was picked up one time. The CDR3 protein is CASSLDGTSGHEQYF. CDR3 in DNA: TGCGCCAGCAGCTTGGATGGGACTAGCGGTCACGAGCAGTACTTC. The rearrangement links TRBV5-1 to TRBJ2-7; 11 bases align to TRBD2. This CDR3 has 15 amino acids. Germline loops: CDR1 SGHRS, CDR2 YFSETQ. Trimming took 0 bases from V and 5 from J; bases not matched to a gene: 4.

The chain couples TRBV5-1 to TRBJ1-2, with TRBD1 matching 8 bases. Germline CDR1 SGHRS, CDR2 YFSETQ. This CDR3 comprises 15 residues. V lost 5 bases, J lost 5 bases, and 11 bases stayed unmatched. CDR3 nucleotides: TGCGCCAGCAGGGGTTCAGGGGGCGCAGGGTATGGCTACACCTTC. Amino acid sequence: CASRGSGGAGYGYTF.

In this sample, this clone turned up once. The chain employs TRBV4-1 and TRBJ1-4; 8 bases are a match to TRBD1. Germline CDR1 MGHRA, CDR2 YSYEKL. After removal of 3 bases from V and 7 bases from J, the junction contained 10 bases not matched to a gene. This CDR3 region has 16 residues. DNA of the CDR3: TGCGCCAGCAGCCACTTCACGACAGGGGTGGTTGAAAAACTGTTTTTT. Protein sequence: CASSHFTTGVVEKLFF.

The CDR3 sequence is CASSIDGGQNYGYTF. Written as DNA, the CDR3 is TGTGCCAGTAGTATAGATGGGGGACAGAACTATGGCTACACCTTC. V is TRBV19 and J is TRBJ1-2; 7 bases align to TRBD1. Germline V gives CDR1 LNHDA, CDR2 SQIVND (reference sequence). The CDR3 has 15 residues. The ends lost 0 bases at V and 2 bases at J; junction bases unmatched: 3.

The V call is TRBV12-3 or TRBV12-4, the J call TRBJ1-2; 7 bases map to TRBD1. V gave up 4 bases and J gave up 4 bases; unmatched junction bases: 0. The CDR3 totals 12 residues. The DNA of the CDR3 is TGTGCCAGCAGTTGGGACAGCTATGGCTACACCTTC. This gives the protein CASSWDSYGYTF.

The DNA for the CDR3 is TGTGCCAGCAGTTTATTGGCTGCTGAGCAGTTCTTC. It specifies CASSLLAAEQFF. This rearrangement joins TRBV12-3 or TRBV12-4 to TRBJ2-1; D ambiguous. V was shortened by 2 bases and J by 9 bases, with 8 bases between the two germline ends. This CDR3 has 12 residues.